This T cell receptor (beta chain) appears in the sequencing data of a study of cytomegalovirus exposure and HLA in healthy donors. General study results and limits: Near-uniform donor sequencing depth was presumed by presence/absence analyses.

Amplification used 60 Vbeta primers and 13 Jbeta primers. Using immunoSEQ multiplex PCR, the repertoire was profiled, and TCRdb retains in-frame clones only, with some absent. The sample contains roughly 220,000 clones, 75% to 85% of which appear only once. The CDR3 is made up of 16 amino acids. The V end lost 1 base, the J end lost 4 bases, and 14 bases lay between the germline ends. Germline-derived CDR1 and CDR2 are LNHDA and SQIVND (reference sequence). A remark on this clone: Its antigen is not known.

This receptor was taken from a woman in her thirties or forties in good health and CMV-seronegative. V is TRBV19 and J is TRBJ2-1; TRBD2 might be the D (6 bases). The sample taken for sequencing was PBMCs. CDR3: CASSIAWGDGYNEQFF. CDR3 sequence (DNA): TGTGCCAGTAGTATAGCTTGGGGGGACGGGTACAATGAGCAGTTCTTC. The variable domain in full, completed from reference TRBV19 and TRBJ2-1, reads DGGITQSPKYLFRKEGQNVTLSCEQNLNHDAMYWYRQDPGQGLRLIYYSQIVNDFQKGDIAEGYSVSREKKESFPLTVTSAQKNPTAFYLCASSIAWGDGYNEQFFGPGTRLTVL.